These 10 T cell receptor beta chains were all obtained from the same sample, sequenced in a study of cytomegalovirus exposure and HLA in healthy donors. PCR was performed using 60 Vbeta and 13 Jbeta primers. Generated by immunoSEQ multiplex PCR, the TCRdb table keeps only in-frame clones and is missing some. This sample yields some 83,000 clones, of which 70% to 75% are seen a single time; about 4% belongs to the top ten. Material: PBMCs. The receptors originated from a man aged 55 to 70 in good health and CMV-seronegative.

This clone has only one observation. J is TRBJ1-6 and V is TRBV2; 7 bases align to TRBD1. V shed 8 bases and J 1 base; nucleotides not matched to a gene: 2. CDR1 and CDR2 from the germline V gene are SNHLY and FYNNEI. The CDR3 is 14 residues long. The CDR3 sequence is CASLRGSYNSPLHF. The CDR3 DNA reads as TGTGCCAGCCTCAGGGGGTCCTATAATTCACCCCTCCACTTT.

The V call is TRBV7-9, the J call TRBJ2-7; 9 bases agree with TRBD2. Trimming took 1 base from V and 7 from J; bases not matched to a gene: 8. This CDR3 region has 15 residues. Germline V gene sequence: CDR1 SEHNR, CDR2 FQNEAQ (reference sequence). CDR3 in amino acids: CASSLVVAGAPEQYF. DNA of the CDR3: TGTGCCAGCAGCTTAGTAGTAGCGGGGGCCCCGGAGCAGTACTTC.

V and J are TRBV5-1 and TRBJ1-5; 7 bases agree with TRBD1. CDR3 length equals 14 residues. V shed 4 bases and J 4 bases; nucleotides not matched to a gene: 5. Germline CDR1 reads SGHRS; CDR2 reads YFSETQ. For the CDR3, the DNA is TGCGCCAGCAGCGAAGGGGGCGTAAATCAGCCCCAGCATTTT. This sequence encodes CASSEGGVNQPQHF.

The chain recombines TRBV10-3 with TRBJ1-1; 9 bases match TRBD1. CDR1 and CDR2 (germline): ENHRY, SYGVKD. Germline trimming cut 8 bases from V and 4 bases from J; bases unmatched to any gene: 5. The CDR3 contains 13 residues. The CDR3 spells CAIGGDRVTEAFF. The CDR3 nucleotides read TGTGCCATCGGGGGGGACAGGGTCACTGAAGCTTTCTTT.

The chain employs TRBV10-1 and TRBJ2-6; 7 positions match TRBD1. With 0 bases clipped from V and 0 bases from J, the junction kept 2 bases outside the gene matches. Germline V gene sequence: CDR1 WNHNN, CDR2 SYGVQD (reference sequence). This CDR3 has 17 amino acids. DNA of the CDR3: TGCGCCAGCAGTGAGTCTGCAGGGGGCTCTGGGGCCAACGTCCTGACTTTC. This encodes CASSESAGGSGANVLTF.

J is TRBJ2-7 and V is TRBV2; possible D gene TRBD1, 5 bases. Trimming took off 8 bases at V and 4 bases at J, with 18 bases between the two ends. The CDR3 length is 14 residues. CDR1 is SNHLY, CDR2 FYNNEI, per germline. The CDR3 bases are TGTGCCAGCCGAAGTGGGGCACTCCCTTACGAGCAGTACTTC. This gives the protein CASRSGALPYEQYF.

Comments on this clone: At one end the junction does not follow the germline gene, possibly because of a read error. The V call is TRBV5-6, the J call TRBJ2-7; TRBD2 is a possible D gene (5 bases). Germline V gene sequence: CDR1 SGHDT, CDR2 YYEEEE. This CDR3 region has 16 residues. The CDR3 loop is CASSRDHSTLSHEQYF. CDR3 sequence (DNA): TGTGCCAGCAGCCGGGATCACAGTACCCTCTCCCACGAGCAGTACTTC.

This chain links TRBV6-1 with TRBJ2-2, with 11 bases matching TRBD2. CDR3 length: 15 residues. V dropped 0 bases and J dropped 6; count of bases not matched to a gene: 0. The germline gives CDR1 MNHNS, CDR2 SASEGT. CDR3 in amino acids: CASSEASGGAGELFF. CDR3 nucleotides: TGTGCCAGCAGTGAAGCTAGCGGGGGGGCCGGGGAGCTGTTTTTT.

This clone was detected a few times. DNA for the CDR3: TGTGCCAGCAGCGTAGAACCGGGCAGGGCCTACGAGCAGTACTTC. It is translated as CASSVEPGRAYEQYF. This rearrangement joins TRBV9 to TRBJ2-7; a weak D match, TRBD1 (5 bases). CDR1 is SGDLS and CDR2 is YYNGEE in the germline V gene. This CDR3 has 15 amino acids. The V end lost 0 bases, the J end lost 2 bases, and 12 bases lay between the germline ends.

Remarks on this clone: The junction shows a germline mismatch at one end, possibly a read error. J is TRBJ2-7 and V is TRBV5-7; 9 nucleotides line up with TRBD1. TRBV5-7 is labeled an ORF, and its function is uncertain. The CDR3 contains 15 residues. For the CDR3, the DNA is TGTGCCAGCAGCCATCGAGGTCGAAGACAGGGGGTCCCCCCTTTC. It translates to CASSHRGRRQGVPPF.